These 8 T cell receptor beta chains came from one sample sequenced in a study of OX40 agonist ivuxolimab in advanced cancers. Sequencing was performed with immunoSEQ multiplex PCR; in TCRdb, only in-frame clones are kept and a portion is missing. Among around 36,000 clones listed, about 84% were seen once. The sequencing here drew on CD4+ or CD8+ T cells sorted from blood, taken in a trial of the OX40 agonist ivuxolimab. Receptor source: an adult with an advanced solid tumor such as melanoma, head and neck, liver or kidney cancer.

The chain has TRBV6-5 and TRBJ1-2; D remains unclear. This CDR3 comprises 11 residues. Trimming took off 6 bases at V and 4 bases at J, with 6 bases between the two ends. The V gene's germline CDR1 is MNHEY and CDR2 SVGAGI. The chain's CDR3 is CASRSSYGYTF. The CDR3 coding sequence is TGTGCCAGCAGGAGCTCCTATGGCTACACCTTC.

This clone appeared a few times. This sequence joins TRBV4-1 and TRBJ1-1; D is unclear. Germline assignment: CDR1 MGHRA and CDR2 YSYEKL. V lost 0 bases to trimming and J lost 4 bases, with 12 bases between them. The CDR3 sequence is 15 residues long. The CDR3 here is CASSQERFDSTEAFF. CDR3 coding DNA: TGCGCCAGCAGCCAAGAGCGGTTTGACTCCACTGAAGCTTTCTTT.

The chain couples TRBV27 to TRBJ2-7; 9 nucleotides agree with TRBD1. Losses at the gene ends were 6 bases for V and 0 bases for J; bases not matched to a gene: 6. From germline, CDR1 is MNHEY and CDR2 SMNVEV (reference sequence). The CDR3 is 15 amino acids. The CDR3 protein is CASRGQGQSSYEQYF. CDR3 bases: TGTGCCAGCAGGGGACAGGGCCAGAGCTCCTACGAGCAGTACTTC.

The chain recombines TRBV28 with TRBJ2-5, with 8 bases identical to TRBD1. The length of the CDR3 is 14 residues. Germline V gene sequence: CDR1 MDHEN, CDR2 SYDVKM. Germline trimming cut 8 bases from V and 0 bases from J; bases unmatched to any gene: 5. The CDR3 protein is CASVSQGDQETQYF. The DNA for the CDR3 is TGTGCCAGCGTGTCACAGGGGGACCAAGAGACCCAGTACTTC.

This chain uses TRBV4-3 with TRBJ1-4; no clear D. Deletions cut 0 bases from V and 0 bases from J, with 8 bases between. The CDR3 is 16 amino acids. CDR1 and CDR2 (germline): LGHNA, YSLEER. The CDR3 region has the DNA TGCGCCAGCAGCCAAGATCCCGTCGCAACTAATGAAAAACTGTTTTTT. It yields the protein CASSQDPVATNEKLFF.

The rearrangement uses TRBV2 and TRBJ1-2, with unresolved D. Trimming removed 9 bases from V and 2 bases from J, with 10 bases in between. The CDR3 length is 12 residues. Germline V lookup: CDR1 SNHLY, CDR2 FYNNEI. The CDR3 sequence is CARGDANYGYTF. The CDR3, as DNA: TGTGCCAGAGGAGACGCCAACTATGGCTACACCTTC.

This chain joins TRBV19 and TRBJ2-1; 12 nucleotides agree with TRBD2. Germline V CDR1 and CDR2: LNHDA, SQIVND (reference sequence). This CDR3 is built from 15 residues. Losses at the gene ends were 7 bases for V and 3 bases for J; bases not matched to a gene: 4. The CDR3 DNA sequence: TGTGCCAGTACCCCGACTAGCGGGAGCTACAATGAGCAGTTCTTC. Translated: CASTPTSGSYNEQFF.

This clone was recorded only once. J is TRBJ2-1 and V is TRBV28; D may be TRBD1 (6 bases). The CDR3 extends over 17 amino acids. V lost 5 bases, J lost 0 bases, and 17 bases lay in between. The germline V gene encodes CDR1 MDHEN and CDR2 SYDVKM. CDR3 residues: CASSLTGQLSSYNEQFF. As DNA, the CDR3 is TGTGCCAGCAGTCTTACAGGACAGTTAAGCTCCTACAATGAGCAGTTCTTC.